The clone carrying this T cell receptor (beta chain) was recorded only once. Its antigen is as yet unknown. The data originate from a study of T cell responses to AZD1222 COVID-19 vaccine. Overall study context: Analyses pooled second doses at about 4 or about 12 weeks. Findings of the study overall: Possibly, clonal diversity was underestimated; donors were largely white British and included more females.

Produced via immunoSEQ multiplex PCR; TCRdb's table is partial and in-frame only. This table has 150,000 or so clones, 70% to 90% appearing once. The CDR3 sequence is 14 residues long. Germline CDR1 and CDR2: DFQATT and SNEGSKA (reference sequence). Trimming took off 3 bases at V and 1 base at J, with 12 bases between the two ends. This TCR derives from an adult in good health. The sequences come from peripheral blood, collected on day 0 of AZD1222 vaccination. This chain uses TRBV20-1 with TRBJ1-1, with D hard to call. The CDR3 nucleotides read TGCAGTGCTAGTTTCCGGGCAGCGAACACTGAAGCTTTCTTT. Its protein is CSASFRAANTEAFF.